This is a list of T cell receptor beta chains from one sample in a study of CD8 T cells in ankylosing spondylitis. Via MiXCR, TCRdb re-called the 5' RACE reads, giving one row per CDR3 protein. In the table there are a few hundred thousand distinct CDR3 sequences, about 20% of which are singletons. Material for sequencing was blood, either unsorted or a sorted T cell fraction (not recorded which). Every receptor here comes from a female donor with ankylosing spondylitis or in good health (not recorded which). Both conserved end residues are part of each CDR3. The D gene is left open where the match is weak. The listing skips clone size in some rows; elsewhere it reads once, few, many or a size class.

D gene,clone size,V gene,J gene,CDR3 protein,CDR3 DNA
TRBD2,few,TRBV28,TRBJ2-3,CASVSGGGTDTQYF,TGTGCCAGCGTGAGCGGGGGGGGCACAGATACGCAGTATTTT
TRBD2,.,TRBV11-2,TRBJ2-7,CASSAQSTSGSSLYEQYF,TGTGCCAGCAGCGCTCAATCGACTAGCGGGAGTTCCCTCTACGAGCAGTACTTC
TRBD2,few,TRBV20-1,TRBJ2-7,CSASRLRTRMREQYF,TGCAGTGCTAGTCGTCTCCGGACTAGAATGCGCGAGCAGTACTTC
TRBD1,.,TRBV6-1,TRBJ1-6,CASMGQGTPLHF,TGTGCCAGCATGGGACAGGGCACACCCCTCCACTTT
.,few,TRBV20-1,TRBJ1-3,CSALKGDTIYF,TGCAGTGCCCTTAAAGGGGACACCATATATTTT
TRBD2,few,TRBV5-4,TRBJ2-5,CASRPRLAGAETQYF,TGTGCCAGCCGACCCCGACTAGCGGGAGCGGAGACCCAGTACTTC
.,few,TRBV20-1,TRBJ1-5,CSARDRRERNQPQHF,TGCAGTGCTAGAGATCGGAGGGAACGGAATCAGCCCCAGCATTTT
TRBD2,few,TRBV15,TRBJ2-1,CATSISLAGGYNEQFF,TGTGCCACCAGCATAAGTCTAGCGGGAGGTTACAATGAGCAGTTCTTC
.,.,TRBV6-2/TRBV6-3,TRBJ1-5,CASRKMGGNQPQHF,TGTGCCAGCAGAAAAATGGGGGGCAATCAGCCCCAGCATTTT
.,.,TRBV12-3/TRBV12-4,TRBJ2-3,CASTLDTPSTDTQYF,TGTGCCAGCACCTTGGACACCCCTAGCACAGATACGCAGTATTTT
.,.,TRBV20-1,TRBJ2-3,CSGDSTRGTQYF,TGCAGTGGGGACTCAACGAGGGGTACGCAGTATTTT
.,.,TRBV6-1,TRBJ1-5,CASSGPLTNQPQHF,TGTGCCAGCTCCGGCCCCCTGACAAACCAGCCCCAGCATTTT
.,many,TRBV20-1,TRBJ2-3,CSAPPSGSPLDTQYF,TGCAGTGCACCCCCAAGCGGAAGCCCTCTAGATACGCAGTATTTT
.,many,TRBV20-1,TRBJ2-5,CSAGPGSLAETQYF,TGCAGTGCTGGCCCCGGGTCGCTGGCGGAGACCCAGTACTTC
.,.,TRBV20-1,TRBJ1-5,CSARGGFGQPQHF,TGCAGTGCTAGGGGGGGGTTTGGTCAGCCCCAGCATTTT
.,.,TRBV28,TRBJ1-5,CASTLPGHNQPQHF,TGTGCCAGCACCTTACCGGGACACAATCAGCCCCAGCATTTT